This record covers a single T cell receptor beta chain. Its antigen is currently unknown. The sample belongs to a study of shared clonotypes between healthy human individuals. Whole-study findings and limits: Deeper or shallower sequencing was expected to change how clonotypes are shared among donors. Generally, estimated richness proved larger in naive subsets than it did in memory subsets. Shared clonotypes across all four donors exceeded non-shared ones in generation probability.

Naive CD8 cells lacked CD45RO and underwent positive selection for CCR7, leaving out terminally differentiated effector memory CD45RA+ cells. Here immunoSEQ multiplex PCR was the method, and the copy in TCRdb shows in-frame clones only, minus some. The sample gives roughly 2,000,000 clones, about 95% of which show up once; approximately 1.2% is in the top ten. Trimming at V came to 4 bases and at J to 3 bases, leaving 4 bases not matched to a gene. CDR1 is MNHEY, CDR2 SVGAGI, per germline. CDR3 length: 14 residues. The receptor's source is a man aged 18-30 years in good health. The chain couples TRBV6-5 to TRBJ2-3, with 7 bases identical to TRBD1. Material for sequencing was naive CD8+ T cells sorted from blood. The CDR3 coding sequence is TGTGCCAGCAGTTTGGGACAGCCTACAGATACGCAGTATTTT. It codes for CASSLGQPTDTQYF.